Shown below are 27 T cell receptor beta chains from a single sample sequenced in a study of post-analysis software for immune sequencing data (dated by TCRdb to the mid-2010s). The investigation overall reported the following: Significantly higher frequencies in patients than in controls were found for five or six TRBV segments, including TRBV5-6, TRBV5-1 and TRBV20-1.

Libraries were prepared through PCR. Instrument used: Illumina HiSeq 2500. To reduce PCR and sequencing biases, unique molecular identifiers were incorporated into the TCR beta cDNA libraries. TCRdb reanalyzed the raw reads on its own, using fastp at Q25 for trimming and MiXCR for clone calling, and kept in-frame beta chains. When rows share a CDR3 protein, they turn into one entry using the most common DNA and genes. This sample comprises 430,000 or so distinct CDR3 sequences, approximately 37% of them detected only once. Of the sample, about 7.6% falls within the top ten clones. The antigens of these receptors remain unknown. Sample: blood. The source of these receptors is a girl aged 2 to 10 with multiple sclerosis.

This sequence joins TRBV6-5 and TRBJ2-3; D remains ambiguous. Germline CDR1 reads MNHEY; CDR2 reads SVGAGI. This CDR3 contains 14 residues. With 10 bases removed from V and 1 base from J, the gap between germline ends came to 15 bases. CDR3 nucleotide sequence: TGTGCCACTTCGTCATCAACAGGCACAGATACGCAGTATTTT. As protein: CATSSSTGTDTQYF.

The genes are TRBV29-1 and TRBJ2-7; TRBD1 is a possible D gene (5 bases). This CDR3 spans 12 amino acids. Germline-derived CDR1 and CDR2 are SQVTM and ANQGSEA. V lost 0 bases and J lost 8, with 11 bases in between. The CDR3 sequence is CSVEDLGEKQYF. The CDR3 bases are TGCAGCGTTGAAGATCTAGGGGAAAAGCAGTACTTC.

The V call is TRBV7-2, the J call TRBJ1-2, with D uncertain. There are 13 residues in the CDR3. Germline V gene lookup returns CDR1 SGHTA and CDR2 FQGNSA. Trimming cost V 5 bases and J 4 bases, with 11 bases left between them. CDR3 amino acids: CASSPDASYGYTF. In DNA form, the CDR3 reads TGTGCCAGCAGCCCTGACGCCTCCTATGGCTACACCTTC.

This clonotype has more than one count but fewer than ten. CDR3 sequence reads: CASSRISIRGEQYF. CDR3 DNA sequence: TGCGCCAGCAGCCGTATATCCATTCGGGGCGAGCAGTACTTC. This chain links TRBV5-1 with TRBJ2-7; D might be TRBD2 (5 bases). Germline values: CDR1 SGHRS, CDR2 YFSETQ. The CDR3 extends over 14 amino acids. V lost 4 bases to trimming and J lost 6 bases, with 17 bases between them.

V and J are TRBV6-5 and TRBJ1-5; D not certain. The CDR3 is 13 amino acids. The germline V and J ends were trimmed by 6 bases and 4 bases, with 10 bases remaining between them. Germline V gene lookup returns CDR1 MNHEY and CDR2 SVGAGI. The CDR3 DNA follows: TGTGCCAGCAGGGGTCAGACTAATCAGCCCCAGCATTTT. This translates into CASRGQTNQPQHF.

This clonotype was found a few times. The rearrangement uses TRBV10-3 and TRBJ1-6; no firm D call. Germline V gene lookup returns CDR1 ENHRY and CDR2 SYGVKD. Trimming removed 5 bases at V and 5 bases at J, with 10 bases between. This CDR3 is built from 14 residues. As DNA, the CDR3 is TGTGCCATCAGTTTAGATGTGAATAATTCACCCCTCCACTTT. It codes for CAISLDVNNSPLHF.

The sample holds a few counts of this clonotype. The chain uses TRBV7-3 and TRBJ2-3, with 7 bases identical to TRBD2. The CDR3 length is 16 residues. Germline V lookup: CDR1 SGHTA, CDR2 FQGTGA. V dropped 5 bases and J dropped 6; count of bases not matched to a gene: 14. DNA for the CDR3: TGTGCCAGCAGCCTTAATCGGACTAGAAGTAGTGATACGCAGTATTTT. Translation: CASSLNRTRSSDTQYF.

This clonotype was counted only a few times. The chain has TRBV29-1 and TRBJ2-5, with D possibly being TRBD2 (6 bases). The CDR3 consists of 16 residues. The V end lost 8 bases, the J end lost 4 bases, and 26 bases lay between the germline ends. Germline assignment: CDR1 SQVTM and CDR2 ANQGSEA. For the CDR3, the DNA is TGCAGCACCCGACCCCCGAGACTAGTCTGGGGAGAGACCCAGTACTTC. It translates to CSTRPPRLVWGETQYF.

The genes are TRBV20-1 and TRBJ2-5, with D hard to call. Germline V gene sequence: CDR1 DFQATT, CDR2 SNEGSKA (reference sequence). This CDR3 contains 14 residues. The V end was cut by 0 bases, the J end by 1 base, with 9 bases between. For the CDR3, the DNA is TGCAGTGCTAGAGAACTACAAACCCAAGAGACCCAGTACTTC. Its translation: CSARELQTQETQYF.

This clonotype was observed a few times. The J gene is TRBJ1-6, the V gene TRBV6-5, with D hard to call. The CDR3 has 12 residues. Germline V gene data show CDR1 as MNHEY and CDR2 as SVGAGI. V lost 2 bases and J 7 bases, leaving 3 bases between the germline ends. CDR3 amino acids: CASSYANSPLHF. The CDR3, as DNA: TGTGCCAGCAGTTACGCGAATTCACCCCTCCACTTT.

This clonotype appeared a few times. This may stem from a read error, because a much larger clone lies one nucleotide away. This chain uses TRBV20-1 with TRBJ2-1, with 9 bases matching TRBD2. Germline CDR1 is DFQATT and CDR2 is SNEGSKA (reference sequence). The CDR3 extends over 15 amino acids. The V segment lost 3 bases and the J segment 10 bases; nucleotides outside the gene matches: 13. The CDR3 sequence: CSASVTRGGCSEQFF. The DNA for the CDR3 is TGCAGTGCTAGCGTTACGCGGGGGGGCTGCAGCGAGCAGTTCTTC.

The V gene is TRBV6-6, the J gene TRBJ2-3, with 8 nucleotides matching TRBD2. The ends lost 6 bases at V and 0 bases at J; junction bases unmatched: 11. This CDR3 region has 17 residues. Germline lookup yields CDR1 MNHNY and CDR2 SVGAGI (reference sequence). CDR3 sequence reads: CASSHTGVAGSTDTQYF. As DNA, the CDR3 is TGTGCCAGCAGCCACACGGGGGTAGCGGGGAGCACAGATACGCAGTATTTT.

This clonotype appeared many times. In DNA, the CDR3 is TGCGCCAGCAGCTTGGCCCCTAGCGGGGGTTCCTACGAGCAGTACTTC. It is translated as CASSLAPSGGSYEQYF. This chain links TRBV5-1 with TRBJ2-7, with 10 bases that match TRBD2. Trimming cost V 0 bases and J 1 base; bases outside gene matches: 4. Germline CDR1 reads SGHRS; CDR2 reads YFSETQ. The CDR3 extends over 16 amino acids.

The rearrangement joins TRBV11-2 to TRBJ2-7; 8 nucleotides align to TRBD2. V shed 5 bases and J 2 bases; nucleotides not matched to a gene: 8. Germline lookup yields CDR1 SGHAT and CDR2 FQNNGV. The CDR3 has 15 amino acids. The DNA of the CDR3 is TGTGCCAGCAGCCCCCACGGGGGGGTTCCCTACGAGCAGTACTTC. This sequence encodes CASSPHGGVPYEQYF.

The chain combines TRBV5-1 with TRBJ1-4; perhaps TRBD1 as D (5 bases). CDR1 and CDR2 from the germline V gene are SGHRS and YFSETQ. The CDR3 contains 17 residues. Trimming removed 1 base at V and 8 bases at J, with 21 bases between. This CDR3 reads CASSLPNSGTEYEKLFF. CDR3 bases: TGCGCCAGCAGCTTGCCTAACTCCGGGACCGAATACGAAAAACTGTTTTTT.

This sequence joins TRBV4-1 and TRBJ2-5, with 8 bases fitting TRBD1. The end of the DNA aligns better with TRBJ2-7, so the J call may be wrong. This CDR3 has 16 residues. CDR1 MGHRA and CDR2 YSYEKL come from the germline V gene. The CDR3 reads CASSQDWTGKIYEQYF. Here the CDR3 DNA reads TGCGCCAGCAGCCAAGATTGGACAGGGAAGATCTACGAGCAGTACTTC.

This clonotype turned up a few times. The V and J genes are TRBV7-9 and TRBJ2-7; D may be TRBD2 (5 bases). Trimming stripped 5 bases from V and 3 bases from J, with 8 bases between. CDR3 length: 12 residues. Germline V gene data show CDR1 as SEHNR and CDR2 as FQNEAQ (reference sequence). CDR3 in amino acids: CASSGLNYEQYF. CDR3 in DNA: TGTGCCAGCAGCGGACTTAACTACGAGCAGTACTTC.

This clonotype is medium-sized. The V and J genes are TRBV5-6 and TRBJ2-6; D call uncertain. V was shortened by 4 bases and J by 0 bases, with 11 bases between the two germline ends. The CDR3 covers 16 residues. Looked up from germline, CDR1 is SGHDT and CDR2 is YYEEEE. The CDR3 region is CASSLNGNSGANVLTF. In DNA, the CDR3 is TGTGCCAGCAGCCTTAACGGAAACTCTGGGGCCAACGTCCTGACTTTC.

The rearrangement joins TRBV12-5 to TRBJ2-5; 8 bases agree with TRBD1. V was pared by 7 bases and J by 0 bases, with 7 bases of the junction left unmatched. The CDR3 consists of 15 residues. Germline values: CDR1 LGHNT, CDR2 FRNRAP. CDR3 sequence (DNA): TGTGCTAGTGACCAGGGACAGGACTACCAAGAGACCCAGTACTTC. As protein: CASDQGQDYQETQYF.

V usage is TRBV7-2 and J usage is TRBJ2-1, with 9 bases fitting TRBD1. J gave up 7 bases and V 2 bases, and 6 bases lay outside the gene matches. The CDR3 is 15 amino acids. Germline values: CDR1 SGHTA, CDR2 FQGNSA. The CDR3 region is CASSLMGQGMNEQFF. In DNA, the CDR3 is TGTGCCAGCAGCTTAATGGGACAGGGCATGAATGAGCAGTTCTTC.

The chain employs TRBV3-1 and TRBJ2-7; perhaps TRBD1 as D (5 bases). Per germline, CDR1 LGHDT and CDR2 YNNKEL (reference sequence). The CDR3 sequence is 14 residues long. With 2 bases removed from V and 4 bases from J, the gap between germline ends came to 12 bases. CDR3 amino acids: CASSQQGDGYEQYF. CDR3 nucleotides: TGTGCCAGCAGCCAACAGGGTGACGGGTACGAGCAGTACTTC.

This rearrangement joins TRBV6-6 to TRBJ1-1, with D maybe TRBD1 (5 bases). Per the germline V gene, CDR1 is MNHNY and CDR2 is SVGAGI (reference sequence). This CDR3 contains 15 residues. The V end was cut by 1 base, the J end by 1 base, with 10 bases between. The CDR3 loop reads CASSYFRQTNTEAFF. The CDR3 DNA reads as TGTGCCAGCAGTTACTTCCGACAGACGAACACTGAAGCTTTCTTT.

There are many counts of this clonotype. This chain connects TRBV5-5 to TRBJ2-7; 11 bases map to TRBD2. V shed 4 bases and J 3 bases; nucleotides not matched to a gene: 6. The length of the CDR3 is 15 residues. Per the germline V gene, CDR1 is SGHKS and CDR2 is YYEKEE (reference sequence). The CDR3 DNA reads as TGTGCCAGCAGCCGCATGGGACTAGCGGACTACGAGCAGTACTTC. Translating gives CASSRMGLADYEQYF.

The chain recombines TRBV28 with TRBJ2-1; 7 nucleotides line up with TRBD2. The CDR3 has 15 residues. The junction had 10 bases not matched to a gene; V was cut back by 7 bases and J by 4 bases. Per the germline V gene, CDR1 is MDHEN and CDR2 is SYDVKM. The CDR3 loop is CASTLSGTSYNEQFF. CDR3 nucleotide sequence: TGTGCCAGCACGCTAAGCGGGACTTCATACAATGAGCAGTTCTTC.

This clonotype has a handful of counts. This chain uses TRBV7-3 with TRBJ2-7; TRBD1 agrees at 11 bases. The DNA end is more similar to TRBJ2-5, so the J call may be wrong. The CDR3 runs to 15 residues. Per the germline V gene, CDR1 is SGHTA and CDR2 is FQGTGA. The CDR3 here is CASSSGQGAGETQYF. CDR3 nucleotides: TGTGCCAGCAGCTCCGGACAGGGGGCAGGAGAGACCCAGTACTTC.

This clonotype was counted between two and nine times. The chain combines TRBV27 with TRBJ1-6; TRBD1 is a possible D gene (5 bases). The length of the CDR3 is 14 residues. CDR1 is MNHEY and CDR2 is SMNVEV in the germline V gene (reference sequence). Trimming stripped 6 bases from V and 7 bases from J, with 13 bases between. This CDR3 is CASRRGEVNSPLHF. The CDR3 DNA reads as TGTGCCAGCAGGCGGGGGGAGGTCAATTCACCCCTCCACTTT.

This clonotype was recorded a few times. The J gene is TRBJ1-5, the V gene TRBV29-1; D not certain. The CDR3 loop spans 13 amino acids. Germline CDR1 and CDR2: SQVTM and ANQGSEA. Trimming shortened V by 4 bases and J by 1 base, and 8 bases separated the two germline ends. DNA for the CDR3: TGCAGCGTTGTGGACGGAAGCAATCAGCCCCAGCATTTT. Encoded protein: CSVVDGSNQPQHF. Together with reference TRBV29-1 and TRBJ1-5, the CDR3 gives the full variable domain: SAVISQKPSRDICQRGTSLTIQCQVDSQVTMMFWYRQQPGQSLTLIATANQGSEATYESGFVIDKFPISRPNLTFSTLTVSNMSPEDSSIYLCSVVDGSNQPQHFGDGTRLSIL.